Described below is a single T cell receptor beta chain sequence and its context. The table came from immunoSEQ multiplex PCR; TCRdb's copy has only in-frame clones and leaves some out. The sample holds some 190,000 clones, 70% to 90% seen once. The data originate from a study of blood T cell repertoires in COVID-19. Study details: COVID-19 samples, acute and convalescent, were from the United States, Italy and Spain.

The CDR3 length is 14 residues. Per the germline V gene, CDR1 is KGHSH and CDR2 is LQKENI. V dropped 5 bases and J dropped 1 base, with 11 bases sitting between them. The rearrangement joins TRBV18 to TRBJ1-1, with D possibly TRBD1 on 5 matching bases. The specimen was peripheral blood. The clonotype originates from a woman of 80 years or more with acute or convalescent COVID-19. CDR3 coding DNA: TGTGCCAGCTCATCGTTAAGGGGGAACACTGAAGCTTTCTTT. It translates to CASSSLRGNTEAFF.